This is a list of T cell receptor beta chains from one sample in a study of blood T cell repertoires in COVID-19. Sequencing used immunoSEQ multiplex PCR; TCRdb keeps in-frame clones, though not all of them. Of roughly 220,000 clones in the sample, 84% are singletons; the top ten hold approximately 1.3%. Specimen: peripheral blood. These receptors were taken from a woman aged 35 to 49 who had recovered from COVID-19. The conserved cysteine and the conserved F or W are not part of the CDR3 here. A D gene is named only where the DNA matches it firmly.

>-|TRBV11-3|13
ASSLDLSSYNEQF
>-|TRBV11-2|13
ASTLIGFAGEKLF
>TRBD1|TRBV29-1|11
SATVAGGQPQH
>TRBD2|TRBV5-1|16
ASSSGARTSREVYEQY
>TRBD1|TRBV7-2|13
ASSIHRGPSYGYT
>-|TRBV18|11
ASYPGSDEKLF
>-|TRBV9|12
ASSGPFSGNTIY
>-|TRBV6-2/TRBV6-3|13
ASSYEESSYNEQF
>TRBD1|TRBV14|13
ASSQGQGKGAEAF
>TRBD1|TRBV18|14
ASSPRRTGIDTEAF
>-|TRBV5-1|10
ASSSDNSPLH
>-|TRBV18|13
ASSPPEQGLYGYT
>-|TRBV5-6|12
ASRETSATDTQY
>-|TRBV6-6|12
ASSYSRSNQPQH
>TRBD2|TRBV7-7|15
ASSKLVAGASTGELF
>TRBD2|TRBV18|14
ASSRPSGSSYNEQF
>TRBD1|TRBV18|13
ASSQWTGGTGELF
>-|TRBV19|11
ASTLSQGTEAF
>-|TRBV19|14
ASSIGGGRSYNEQF
>TRBD1|TRBV6-6|13
ASSSPGTGGSWQY
>TRBD1|TRBV7-2|16
ASSLAGQGAGENTEAF
>TRBD1|TRBV30|12
AGGGTGKYYEQY
>-|TRBV6-5|10
ATLWGATEAF
>TRBD1|TRBV30|17
AWSALHAMRYRGNEKLF
>-|TRBV28|12
ASTPGAPQNEQF
>TRBD1|TRBV13|15
ASSLDMGRGGLYGYT
>-|TRBV10-3|12
AISKMDSSYEQY
>-|TRBV3-1/TRBV3-2|13
ASSQGTQGSSPLH
>-|TRBV6-5|9
ASSSRHEQF
>TRBD1|TRBV19|13
ASRTGVTGGNTIY
>-|TRBV30|12
AWCGRGKGTEAF
>TRBD2|TRBV28|14
ASSLRQRGGWETQY